Sequencing of this T cell receptor beta chain was carried out in a study of blood T cell repertoires in COVID-19. About the research overall: Material from acute and convalescent COVID-19 was sourced from the United States, Italy and Spain. T cells, B-cell-depleted T cells, or PBMCs provided the cDNA or gDNA that served as material.

The CDR3 loop spans 14 amino acids. Germline loops: CDR1 MNHEY, CDR2 SVGAGI. V was pared by 0 bases and J by 5 bases, with 10 bases between. As originally analysed: Cell counts per sample came from amplifying reference gene primers. Generated by immunoSEQ multiplex PCR, the TCRdb table keeps only in-frame clones and is missing some. Clone size and the V and J calls come from that table; the DNA yielded D and trimming. Counted here are 110,000 or so clones, over 75% occurring once; the ten biggest clones make up approximately 28%. The genes are TRBV6-5 and TRBJ1-2; the D is unclear. The receptor was derived from a man aged 70-80 years with active or convalescent COVID-19. Sample: peripheral blood. The CDR3: CASSYSYVEYGYTF. The CDR3, as DNA: TGTGCCAGCAGTTACTCCTACGTGGAGTATGGCTACACCTTC.